The sample holds many counts of the clone carrying this TCR beta chain. The length of the CDR3 is 14 residues. Looked up from germline, CDR1 is DFQATT and CDR2 is SNEGSKA (reference sequence). TCR beta CDR3 regions were amplified from RNA transcripts. Carried out on the TCR CDR3, a first-round RT-PCR used the HTBI primer set. TCRdb fed the multiplex PCR reads into MiXCR, producing one record per CDR3 protein. The top ten clones hold about 30% of a sample with about 290,000 distinct CDR3 sequences, about 15% of them seen once. Thyroid ultrasound, orbital computed tomography, clinical symptoms, and serum thyroxine and TRAb underpinned diagnoses. Blood was obtained at the first hyperthyroidism diagnosis, which preceded any ophthalmopathy symptoms. This sample is part of a study of T cells in Graves' hyperthyroidism and ophthalmopathy.

The specimen sequenced was blood. The receptor was derived from a woman in her forties or fifties with Graves' hyperthyroidism that later progressed to Graves' ophthalmopathy. J is TRBJ2-7 and V is TRBV20-1; either TRBD1 or TRBD2 may fit D (5 bases each). The CDR3 DNA sequence: TGCAGGGCTCTTGGCCTCCAGGGAGCCTACGAGCAGTACTTC. Translating it yields CRALGLQGAYEQYF.